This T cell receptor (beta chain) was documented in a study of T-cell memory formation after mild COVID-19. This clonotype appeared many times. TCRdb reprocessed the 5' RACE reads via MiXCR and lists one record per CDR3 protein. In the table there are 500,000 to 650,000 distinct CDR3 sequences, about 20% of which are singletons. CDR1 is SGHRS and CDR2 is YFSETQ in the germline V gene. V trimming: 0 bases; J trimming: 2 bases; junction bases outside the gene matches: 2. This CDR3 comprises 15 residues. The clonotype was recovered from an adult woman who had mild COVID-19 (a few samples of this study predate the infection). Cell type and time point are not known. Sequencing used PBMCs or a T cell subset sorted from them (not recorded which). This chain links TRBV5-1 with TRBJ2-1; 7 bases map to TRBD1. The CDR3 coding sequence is TGCGCCAGCAGCTTGGCGGACAGGCCCTACAATGAGCAGTTCTTC. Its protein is CASSLADRPYNEQFF.